A selection of T cell receptor beta chains follows, all from one sample in a study of cytomegalovirus exposure and HLA in healthy donors. Sequencing was performed with immunoSEQ multiplex PCR; in TCRdb, only in-frame clones are kept and a portion is missing. The table records roughly 130,000 clones, roughly 74% of them present only once. Material: PBMCs. The receptors here all came from a woman between 45 and 60 years old in good health and CMV-seropositive. Each CDR3 is given with its conserved first and last residue. The order of the fields is J gene, V gene, clone size, D gene, CDR3 protein, CDR3 DNA. The D gene is left open where the match is weak. The size entry is marked missing in some rows and otherwise reads once, few, many or a size class.

J gene: TRBJ2-1; V gene: TRBV9; clone size: -; D gene: -; CDR3 protein: CASSAPSGNEQFF; CDR3 DNA: TGTGCCAGCAGCGCACCCTCAGGGAATGAGCAGTTCTTC
J gene: TRBJ2-7; V gene: TRBV15; clone size: -; D gene: TRBD1; CDR3 protein: CATSRGGTGEYEQYF; CDR3 DNA: TGTGCCACCAGCAGAGGGGGGACAGGAGAGTACGAGCAGTACTTC
J gene: TRBJ2-1; V gene: TRBV5-1; clone size: -; D gene: -; CDR3 protein: CASSAGRPNEQFF; CDR3 DNA: TGCGCCAGCAGCGCGGGAAGACCCAATGAGCAGTTCTTC
J gene: TRBJ2-1; V gene: TRBV6-5; clone size: -; D gene: TRBD1; CDR3 protein: CASSYRPRGQYNEQFF; CDR3 DNA: TGTGCCAGCAGTTACCGCCCCAGGGGGCAATACAATGAGCAGTTCTTC
J gene: TRBJ2-5; V gene: TRBV11-2; clone size: -; D gene: -; CDR3 protein: CASSLEAGIFQETQYF; CDR3 DNA: TGTGCCAGCAGCTTAGAGGCAGGGATCTTTCAAGAGACCCAGTACTTC
J gene: TRBJ1-4; V gene: TRBV5-1; clone size: -; D gene: -; CDR3 protein: CASSLVLNEKLFF; CDR3 DNA: TGCGCCAGCAGCTTGGTTCTAAATGAAAAACTGTTTTTT
J gene: TRBJ1-4; V gene: TRBV12-2; clone size: -; D gene: -; CDR3 protein: CSSRLQGPRREKLFF; CDR3 DNA: TGTTCAAGTCGGCTACAGGGGCCAAGGCGTGAAAAACTGTTTTTT
J gene: TRBJ2-7; V gene: TRBV27; clone size: -; D gene: -; CDR3 protein: CASSPDFIGEQYF; CDR3 DNA: TGTGCCAGCAGTCCCGACTTTATTGGTGAGCAGTACTTC
J gene: TRBJ2-1; V gene: TRBV30; clone size: -; D gene: -; CDR3 protein: CAWARGRVRSEQFF; CDR3 DNA: TGTGCCTGGGCCAGGGGCAGGGTTAGAAGTGAGCAGTTCTTC
J gene: TRBJ2-3; V gene: TRBV6-5; clone size: few; D gene: TRBD1; CDR3 protein: CASSRTGDTQYF; CDR3 DNA: TGTGCCAGCAGCCGGACAGGGGATACGCAGTATTTT
J gene: TRBJ2-5; V gene: TRBV7-6; clone size: -; D gene: -; CDR3 protein: CASSSKETQYF; CDR3 DNA: TGTGCCAGCAGTAGTAAAGAGACCCAGTACTTC
J gene: TRBJ2-7; V gene: TRBV10-2; clone size: few; D gene: -; CDR3 protein: CASSAAGEQYF; CDR3 DNA: TGCGCCAGCAGTGCGGCGGGAGAGCAGTACTTC
J gene: TRBJ2-5; V gene: TRBV5-1; clone size: -; D gene: TRBD2; CDR3 protein: CASSSGGLETQYF; CDR3 DNA: TGCGCCAGCAGCTCGGGGGGGCTGGAGACCCAGTACTTC